This T cell receptor (beta chain) was sequenced in a study of cytomegalovirus exposure and HLA in healthy donors. Study at large: Most donors, approximately 82% of a few hundred genotyped, fell in the Caucasian-associated ancestry cluster.

For this clone: The antigen remains unidentified.

Study-wide points: Excluded were some V segments that proved indistinguishable, including TRBV6-2 and TRBV6-3. In a later analysis, most CMV-associated TCR beta chains appeared HLA-restricted. An analysis done earlier found most TCR beta V segments productive about 90% or about 30% of the time.

Vbeta (60) and Jbeta (13) primers were used in the PCR. Libraries were prepared by immunoSEQ multiplex PCR; TCRdb keeps only in-frame clonotypes and omits some of them. In the table there are 120,000 or so clones, 80% of which are singletons. Trimming stripped 3 bases from V and 0 bases from J, with 6 bases between. The CDR3 covers 15 residues. CDR1 and CDR2 (germline): LNHDA, SQIVND (reference sequence). Source material: PBMCs. The rearrangement links TRBV19 to TRBJ2-6, with D possibly TRBD1 on 6 matching bases. The clonotype originates from a man aged 30-40 years in good health and CMV-seropositive. The CDR3 sequence is CASSIRGSGANVLTF. CDR3 nucleotides: TGTGCCAGTAGTATCAGGGGCTCTGGGGCCAACGTCCTGACTTTC.